The rows below give T cell receptor beta chains drawn from one sample of a study of patients and donors after allogeneic stem cell transplantation. One entry per CDR3 protein, called by TCRdb with MiXCR from the RT-PCR reads. Of about a million distinct CDR3 sequences detected, about a sixth appear once; the ten largest clones hold 6%. The sample consisted of blood, either unsorted or a sorted T cell fraction (not recorded which). These receptors were obtained from a human donor who was either an allogeneic HSCT recipient or a stem cell or donor lymphocyte infusion donor (not recorded which). It is not recorded whose cells these are; they may come from a transplant donor. The CDR3 runs from the conserved cysteine through the conserved F or W. Each record gives: J gene, clone size, D gene, V gene, CDR3 protein, CDR3 DNA. The D gene is left open where the match is weak. The size entry is marked missing in some rows and otherwise reads once, few, many or a size class.

>TRBJ2-7|few|.|TRBV9
CASSGRDSTSEQYF
TGTGCCAGCAGCGGCCGGGACTCTACCTCCGAGCAGTACTTC
>TRBJ2-1|few|.|TRBV12-3/TRBV12-4
CASSFLRWGRQYEDFYNEQFF
TGTGCCAGCAGTTTCCTACGGTGGGGCAGGCAATATGAGGACTTTTACAATGAGCAGTTCTTC
>TRBJ2-7|few|.|TRBV18
CASSPGAPTYEQYF
TGTGCCAGCTCACCAGGGGCGCCAACCTACGAGCAGTACTTC
>TRBJ2-7|many|.|TRBV12-3/TRBV12-4
CASSLSEPYEQYF
TGTGCCAGCAGTTTGTCGGAACCCTACGAGCAGTACTTC
>TRBJ2-1|many|TRBD2|TRBV29-1
CSVRREGSSYNEQFF
TGCAGCGTTCGGCGGGAGGGGAGCTCCTACAATGAGCAGTTCTTC
>TRBJ1-1|few|.|TRBV4-3
CASSQVEGGPEGF
TGCGCCAGCAGCCAAGTGGAGGGAGGGCCAGAAGGCTTT
>TRBJ2-7|few|TRBD1|TRBV10-3
CAITRDRAYEQYF
TGTGCCATCACTAGGGACAGGGCCTACGAGCAGTACTTC
>TRBJ2-3|.|TRBD2|TRBV12-3/TRBV12-4
CASSLTRAGLAGGSTDTQYF
TGTGCCAGCAGTTTAACCCGGGCGGGACTAGCGGGGGGTAGCACAGATACGCAGTATTTT
>TRBJ2-2|many|TRBD1|TRBV5-1
CATRTGSTGELFF
TGCGCCACCCGGACAGGGAGCACCGGGGAGCTGTTTTTT
>TRBJ1-1|many|.|TRBV29-1
CSVVRLGIKNTEAFF
TGCAGCGTTGTACGTCTAGGGATAAAGAACACTGAAGCTTTCTTT
>TRBJ1-2|few|.|TRBV21-1
CASSNKLTKANYGYTF
TGTGCCAGCAGCAACAAACTGACCAAAGCTAACTATGGCTACACCTTC
>TRBJ1-5|few|TRBD1|TRBV6-1
CASRGVDRVQPQHF
TGTGCCAGCAGGGGAGTGGACAGGGTTCAGCCCCAGCATTTT
>TRBJ1-1|.|.|TRBV10-3
CAISLRGLMNTEAFF
TGTGCCATCAGTCTGAGAGGACTTATGAACACTGAAGCTTTCTTT
>TRBJ2-5|.|.|TRBV7-9
CASSLDRAAKETQYF
TGTGCCAGCAGCTTAGACAGGGCGGCGAAAGAGACCCAGTACTTC
>TRBJ1-2|many|.|TRBV5-1
CASSLRATNYGYTF
TGCGCCAGCAGCCTCCGGGCCACTAACTATGGCTACACCTTC
>TRBJ1-5|.|TRBD1|TRBV30
CAWSATGTGNQPQHF
TGTGCCTGGAGTGCTACAGGGACAGGCAATCAGCCCCAGCATTTT
>TRBJ2-7|.|.|TRBV18
CASSSGEWFEQYF
TGTGCCAGCTCGTCCGGGGAGTGGTTCGAGCAGTACTTC
>TRBJ2-7|.|TRBD2|TRBV29-1
CSVEGNREGSHEQYF
TGCAGCGTTGAAGGTAACCGGGAGGGATCCCACGAGCAGTACTTC
>TRBJ2-2|.|.|TRBV7-9
CASSPPDFFNTGELFF
TGTGCCAGCAGCCCCCCGGACTTCTTCAACACCGGGGAGCTGTTTTTT
>TRBJ2-1|.|TRBD2|TRBV18
CASSPRTSFNEQFF
TGTGCCAGCTCACCCAGGACTAGTTTCAATGAGCAGTTCTTC
>TRBJ2-1|few|.|TRBV11-3
CASSPMPTYNEQFF
TGTGCCAGCAGTCCCATGCCCACCTACAATGAGCAGTTCTTC
>TRBJ1-1|many|.|TRBV12-3/TRBV12-4
CASSLALMGEAFF
TGTGCCAGCAGTTTAGCACTTATGGGTGAAGCTTTCTTT
>TRBJ1-1|.|.|TRBV29-1
CSVVSTTEAFF
TGCAGCGTTGTAAGTACAACTGAAGCTTTCTTT
>TRBJ1-2|.|.|TRBV15
CATSRDSARSYGYTF
TGTGCCACCAGCAGAGACTCGGCCAGGAGCTATGGCTACACCTTC
>TRBJ2-5|few|.|TRBV12-3/TRBV12-4
CASSFEGAQETQYF
TGTGCCAGCAGTTTCGAAGGGGCCCAAGAGACCCAGTACTTC
>TRBJ1-2|few|.|TRBV7-3
CASSIDSTNYGYTF
TGTGCCAGCAGCATAGACAGTACTAACTATGGCTACACCTTC
>TRBJ2-7|few|.|TRBV2
CASSEALALGGEQYF
TGTGCCAGCAGTGAAGCCCTAGCGTTAGGTGGCGAGCAGTACTTC
>TRBJ2-1|few|TRBD2|TRBV20-1
CSARAGLAGAGGYNEQFF
TGCAGTGCTAGGGCCGGACTAGCGGGAGCCGGGGGTTACAATGAGCAGTTCTTC
>TRBJ2-3|.|.|TRBV2
CASSVRLTDTQYF
TGTGCCAGCAGTGTACGGCTGACGGATACGCAGTATTTT
>TRBJ2-7|few|.|TRBV7-2
CASSLAFWGDLPYEQYF
TGTGCCAGCAGCTTAGCTTTCTGGGGGGATTTACCCTACGAGCAGTACTTC
>TRBJ2-7|.|.|TRBV30
CAWSRGEGEQYF
TGTGCCTGGAGTCGTGGCGAAGGGGAGCAGTACTTC
>TRBJ1-1|many|.|TRBV6-1
CASYRTASTEAFF
TGTGCCAGCTATAGGACGGCGTCCACTGAAGCTTTCTTT
>TRBJ2-1|few|.|TRBV4-3
CASSQSTRRGNNEQFF
TGCGCCAGCAGCCAATCTACGCGAAGGGGAAACAATGAGCAGTTCTTC
>TRBJ2-2|.|.|TRBV5-6
CASSPDGSSNTGELFF
TGTGCCAGCAGTCCAGACGGCAGCTCGAACACCGGGGAGCTGTTTTTT
>TRBJ1-1|.|.|TRBV13
CASLPIQESPEAFF
TGTGCCAGCTTACCTATACAGGAGTCGCCTGAAGCTTTCTTT
>TRBJ2-1|.|TRBD2|TRBV20-1
CSARKTSGGGEQFF
TGCAGTGCTAGAAAGACTAGCGGGGGGGGAGAGCAGTTCTTC
>TRBJ2-7|.|TRBD1|TRBV12-3/TRBV12-4
CASILKMGQGRGEQYF
TGTGCCAGCATCCTTAAGATGGGACAGGGGCGGGGCGAGCAGTACTTC
>TRBJ2-5|.|TRBD1|TRBV12-3/TRBV12-4
CASSPGQSAEETQYF
TGTGCCAGCAGCCCGGGACAGAGCGCCGAAGAGACCCAGTACTTC
>TRBJ2-1|few|.|TRBV5-4
CASSLYVVVGDPISYNEQFF
TGTGCCAGCAGCTTGTATGTCGTGGTGGGAGACCCAATCTCCTACAATGAGCAGTTCTTC
>TRBJ2-5|few|.|TRBV29-1
CSVQGQVETQYF
TGCAGCGTTCAGGGACAAGTAGAGACCCAGTACTTC
>TRBJ2-7|.|.|TRBV6-1
CASTLTQGRYEQYF
TGTGCCAGCACCCTTACCCAGGGGAGGTACGAGCAGTACTTC
>TRBJ2-7|.|.|TRBV12-3/TRBV12-4
CASSLAVGIYEQYF
TGTGCCAGCAGTTTAGCGGTTGGCATCTACGAGCAGTACTTC
>TRBJ2-7|.|TRBD1|TRBV11-2
CASSLGDHRGGEQYF
TGTGCCAGCAGCTTAGGCGACCACAGGGGCGGCGAGCAGTACTTC
>TRBJ1-4|.|TRBD1|TRBV12-3/TRBV12-4
CASSLTGGGEKLFF
TGTGCCAGCAGTTTGACAGGGGGTGGCGAAAAACTGTTTTTT
>TRBJ1-2|.|TRBD1|TRBV6-5
CASSYSGQGPGDYGYTF
TGTGCCAGCAGTTACTCGGGACAGGGGCCGGGAGACTATGGCTACACCTTC